These T cell receptor beta chains were read from a single sample in a study of blood T cells in healthy people across ages. TCRdb redid the calling of the 5' RACE reads with MiXCR, one entry per CDR3 protein. The sample includes hundreds of thousands of distinct CDR3 sequences, under 40% seen only once; the top ten take approximately 12%. The specimen was blood. These TCRs come from a man aged 18 to 29 in good health. CDR3s include the opening cysteine and the closing phenylalanine or tryptophan. A D gene is named only where the DNA matches it firmly. The size of a clone is reported for some rows only, either as once, few or many, or as a class for expanded clones.

abundance | d_gene | j_gene | v_gene | CDR3aa | CDR3nt
- | - | TRBJ1-5 | TRBV20-1 | CSARQGGESEPQHF | TGCAGTGCTAGGCAGGGAGGGGAATCTGAGCCCCAGCATTTT
- | - | TRBJ2-2 | TRBV3-1 | CASSPGHTNTGELFF | TGTGCCAGCAGCCCTGGACATACGAACACCGGGGAGCTGTTTTTT
few | TRBD2 | TRBJ2-1 | TRBV20-1 | CSAGLAGESSYNEQFF | TGCAGTGCTGGTCTAGCGGGGGAAAGCTCCTACAATGAGCAGTTCTTC
- | - | TRBJ1-6 | TRBV7-9 | CASSPLWAEAVTLHF | TGTGCCAGCAGCCCCCTCTGGGCGGAGGCGGTAACCCTCCACTTT
many | - | TRBJ1-5 | TRBV12-3/TRBV12-4 | CASSQTNVNQPQHF | TGTGCCAGCAGTCAGACGAATGTTAATCAGCCCCAGCATTTT
many | TRBD1 | TRBJ2-3 | TRBV4-1 | CASSQVAGTGATDTQYF | TGCGCCAGCAGCCAAGTTGCGGGGACAGGGGCTACGGATACGCAGTATTTT
few | TRBD1 | TRBJ1-5 | TRBV20-1 | CSAAGQGDQPQHF | TGCAGTGCTGCGGGACAGGGGGATCAGCCCCAGCATTTT
- | TRBD1 | TRBJ2-2 | TRBV12-3/TRBV12-4 | CASSKRQGATTNTGELFF | TGTGCCAGCAGTAAGAGACAGGGGGCGACTACGAACACCGGGGAGCTGTTTTTT
many | TRBD2 | TRBJ2-1 | TRBV7-9 | CASCLAGGHNEQFF | TGTGCCAGCTGCTTGGCGGGGGGACACAATGAGCAGTTCTTC
many | - | TRBJ2-3 | TRBV12-3/TRBV12-4 | CASSLGATDTQYF | TGTGCCAGCAGTTTGGGTGCGACAGATACGCAGTATTTT
few | - | TRBJ2-1 | TRBV4-3 | CASSPQGGADYNEQFF | TGCGCCAGCAGCCCCCAGGGGGGGGCTGACTACAATGAGCAGTTCTTC
- | - | TRBJ2-1 | TRBV6-6 | CAINRTPNNNEQFF | TGTGCCATTAACAGGACACCCAATAACAATGAGCAGTTCTTC
- | - | TRBJ2-5 | TRBV5-1 | CASRRELRETQYF | TGCGCCAGCAGACGCGAACTTAGAGAGACCCAGTACTTC
few | - | TRBJ2-1 | TRBV12-3/TRBV12-4 | CASSFIVNNEQFF | TGTGCCAGCAGTTTTATTGTCAACAATGAGCAGTTCTTC
many | - | TRBJ2-5 | TRBV7-2 | CASSLSGQETQYF | TGTGCCAGCAGCTTAAGCGGTCAAGAGACCCAGTACTTC
few | - | TRBJ2-1 | TRBV30 | CASQARASYNEQFF | TGTGCCTCTCAAGCGCGCGCCTCCTACAATGAGCAGTTCTTC
- | - | TRBJ2-3 | TRBV6-2/TRBV6-3 | CASSYRQSSTDTQYF | TGTGCCAGCAGTTACCGCCAGTCTAGCACAGATACGCAGTATTTT
once | TRBD2 | TRBJ2-1 | TRBV3-1 | CASSPISSGRVNEQFF | TGTGCCAGCAGTCCCATTTCTAGCGGGAGGGTCAATGAGCAGTTCTTC
few | - | TRBJ1-2 | TRBV14 | CASSQDRFQVWGYTF | TGTGCCAGCAGCCAAGATCGGTTCCAGGTGTGGGGCTACACCTTC
- | TRBD1 | TRBJ1-2 | TRBV20-1 | CSAESTGTGGVYTF | TGCAGTGCCGAATCGACCGGGACAGGGGGCGTCTACACCTTC
few | - | TRBJ1-2 | TRBV4-3 | CASSQERGGWVDYGYTF | TGCGCCAGCAGCCAAGAAAGGGGGGGTTGGGTGGACTATGGCTACACCTTC
- | TRBD1 | TRBJ1-5 | TRBV10-3 | CAISESGQGVQPQHF | TGTGCCATCAGTGAGTCGGGGCAGGGGGTTCAGCCCCAGCATTTT
few | TRBD2 | TRBJ2-1 | TRBV12-3/TRBV12-4 | CASSFGLAGDNEQFF | TGTGCCAGCAGCTTCGGACTAGCGGGAGACAATGAGCAGTTCTTC
- | - | TRBJ2-5 | TRBV12-3/TRBV12-4 | CASSGGRVETQYF | TGTGCCAGCAGTGGGGGACGAGTTGAGACCCAGTACTTC
few | TRBD1 | TRBJ1-1 | TRBV24-1 | CATSAADRSNTEAFF | TGTGCCACCAGTGCCGCGGACAGGTCCAACACTGAAGCTTTCTTT
- | TRBD1 | TRBJ1-5 | TRBV7-9 | CASSLEGQAQHF | TGTGCCAGCAGCTTAGAGGGACAGGCCCAGCATTTT
- | TRBD1 | TRBJ1-4 | TRBV4-3 | CASSQGQGEGNEKLFF | TGCGCCAGCAGCCAAGGACAGGGGGAGGGTAATGAAAAACTGTTTTTT
- | TRBD2 | TRBJ2-5 | TRBV20-1 | CSAREGTSEETQYF | TGCAGTGCTAGAGAAGGGACTAGCGAAGAGACCCAGTACTTC
few | - | TRBJ2-5 | TRBV11-2 | CASSFTGTGTFRETQYF | TGTGCCAGCAGCTTTACGGGGACCGGGACATTTCGAGAGACCCAGTACTTC
few | - | TRBJ2-7 | TRBV29-1 | CSVEGDWPYEQYF | TGCAGCGTCGAGGGGGACTGGCCCTACGAGCAGTACTTC
- | - | TRBJ2-5 | TRBV2 | CASSVRRGGETQYF | TGTGCCAGCAGTGTACGCAGGGGAGGAGAGACCCAGTACTTC
- | - | TRBJ2-1 | TRBV7-6 | CASMAAGSNNEQFF | TGTGCCAGCATGGCCGCGGGCTCTAACAATGAGCAGTTCTTC
- | - | TRBJ2-1 | TRBV3-1 | CASSQEERYNEQFF | TGTGCCAGCAGCCAAGAAGAGCGGTACAATGAGCAGTTCTTC
many | TRBD2 | TRBJ2-1 | TRBV5-1 | CASTTTSGGESSYNEQFF | TGCGCCAGCACCACAACTAGCGGGGGGGAGTCCTCCTACAATGAGCAGTTCTTC
- | TRBD2 | TRBJ2-3 | TRBV7-8 | CASRGPGTKDTQYF | TGTGCCAGTCGTGGACCCGGGACTAAAGATACGCAGTATTTT
- | - | TRBJ2-7 | TRBV12-3/TRBV12-4 | CASSYRAGVDYEQYF | TGTGCCAGCAGTTACAGGGCAGGGGTGGACTACGAGCAGTACTTC
- | - | TRBJ1-1 | TRBV12-3/TRBV12-4 | CASSLNPRMDTEAFF | TGTGCCAGCAGTTTAAATCCGAGGATGGACACTGAAGCTTTCTTT
- | - | TRBJ1-2 | TRBV9 | CASSGGLTGGIDYGYTF | TGTGCCAGCAGCGGAGGGCTGACGGGGGGCATTGACTATGGCTACACCTTC
once | - | TRBJ2-3 | TRBV18 | CASSPETEGPTDTQYF | TGTGCCAGCTCACCCGAGACGGAGGGTCCCACAGATACGCAGTATTTT
few | - | TRBJ1-1 | TRBV30 | CAYNPRTEAFF | TGTGCCTATAACCCCAGGACTGAAGCTTTCTTT
few | - | TRBJ1-2 | TRBV14 | CASSQDRPAYGYTF | TGTGCCAGCAGCCAAGATCGCCCAGCCTATGGCTACACCTTC
- | - | TRBJ2-7 | TRBV5-1 | CASRGTFYSYEQYF | TGCGCCAGCAGGGGTACCTTTTACTCCTACGAGCAGTACTTC
- | TRBD2 | TRBJ2-3 | TRBV6-2/TRBV6-3 | CASCGTSPDTQYF | TGTGCCAGCTGCGGGACTAGCCCAGATACGCAGTATTTT
- | TRBD1 | TRBJ1-5 | TRBV7-6 | CASSLTDRKNRPQHF | TGTGCCAGCAGCTTAACGGACAGGAAGAATCGGCCGCAGCATTTT
- | TRBD1 | TRBJ2-1 | TRBV5-1 | CASSIGQGADEQFF | TGCGCCAGCAGCATAGGACAGGGGGCCGATGAGCAGTTCTTC
few | TRBD2 | TRBJ2-5 | TRBV12-3/TRBV12-4 | CASGLGEGTQYF | TGTGCCAGCGGCCTTGGGGAGGGGACCCAGTACTTC
- | - | TRBJ2-3 | TRBV6-1 | CASSEEGWKETRTDTQYF | TGTGCCAGCAGTGAAGAGGGGTGGAAGGAGACGCGCACAGATACGCAGTATTTT
many | TRBD1 | TRBJ2-7 | TRBV7-2 | CASSVAGTGDYEQYF | TGTGCCAGCAGCGTCGCCGGGACAGGGGACTACGAGCAGTACTTC
few | TRBD1 | TRBJ2-5 | TRBV7-2 | CASSLMGQRGETQYF | TGTGCCAGCAGCTTAATGGGACAGAGGGGAGAGACCCAGTACTTC
- | - | TRBJ2-1 | TRBV20-1 | CSARDARGEQFF | TGCAGTGCTAGAGATGCCAGGGGTGAGCAGTTCTTC
- | - | TRBJ2-5 | TRBV14 | CASSQGAKETQYF | TGTGCCAGCAGCCAGGGGGCAAAGGAGACCCAGTACTTC
- | - | TRBJ2-3 | TRBV3-1 | CASSQEGLGLTDTQYF | TGTGCCAGCAGCCAAGAGGGATTAGGGCTCACAGATACGCAGTATTTT
- | TRBD1 | TRBJ1-4 | TRBV6-5 | CAGSERDRGKLFF | TGTGCCGGCAGTGAGCGGGACAGGGGGAAACTGTTTTTT
- | - | TRBJ2-7 | TRBV7-2 | CASSLEWFEQYF | TGTGCCAGCAGTTTGGAATGGTTCGAGCAGTACTTC
- | - | TRBJ2-5 | TRBV29-1 | CSVEEQNRETQYF | TGCAGCGTTGAAGAACAGAACCGAGAGACCCAGTACTTC
- | - | TRBJ2-6 | TRBV4-3 | CASSQDWRSSGANVLTF | TGCGCCAGCAGCCAAGATTGGCGGAGCTCTGGGGCCAACGTCCTGACTTTC
many | - | TRBJ2-5 | TRBV7-2 | CASSSGHETQYF | TGTGCCAGCAGCTCCGGTCACGAGACCCAGTACTTC
few | - | TRBJ2-3 | TRBV20-1 | CSARIGERADTQYF | TGCAGTGCTAGAATCGGAGAGCGTGCAGATACGCAGTATTTT
- | TRBD1 | TRBJ2-5 | TRBV5-1 | CASSWLGTGQETQYF | TGCGCCAGCAGCTGGCTCGGGACAGGGCAAGAGACCCAGTACTTC